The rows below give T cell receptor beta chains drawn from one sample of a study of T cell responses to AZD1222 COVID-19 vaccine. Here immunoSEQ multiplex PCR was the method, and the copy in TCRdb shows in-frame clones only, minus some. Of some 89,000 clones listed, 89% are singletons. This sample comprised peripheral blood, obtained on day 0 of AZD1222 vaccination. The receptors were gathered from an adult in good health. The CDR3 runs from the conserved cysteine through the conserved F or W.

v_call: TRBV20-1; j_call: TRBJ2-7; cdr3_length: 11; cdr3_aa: CSASIVYEQYF
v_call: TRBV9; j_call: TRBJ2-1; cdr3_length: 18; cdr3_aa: CASSVEARQQRSYNEQFF
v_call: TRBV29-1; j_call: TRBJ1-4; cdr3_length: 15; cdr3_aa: CSVVSREGYNDLLFF
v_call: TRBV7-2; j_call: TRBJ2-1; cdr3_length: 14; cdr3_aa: CASSLALAGGEQFF
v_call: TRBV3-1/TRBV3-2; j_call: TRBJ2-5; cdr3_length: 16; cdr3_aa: CASSPTGQGEKETQYF
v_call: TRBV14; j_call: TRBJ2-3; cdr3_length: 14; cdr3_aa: CASSQVIAGGSQYF
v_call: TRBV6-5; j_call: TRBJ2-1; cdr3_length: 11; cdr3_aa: CASSYRGEQFF
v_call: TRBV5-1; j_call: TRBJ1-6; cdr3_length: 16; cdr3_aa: CASSHGQQSYNSPLHF
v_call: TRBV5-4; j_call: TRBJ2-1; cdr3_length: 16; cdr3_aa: CASSSGTGVLYNEQFF
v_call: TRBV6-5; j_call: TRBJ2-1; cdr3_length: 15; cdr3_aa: CASSSLGGVGNEQFF
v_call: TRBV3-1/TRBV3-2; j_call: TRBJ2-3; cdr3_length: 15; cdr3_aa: CASSFRQGNTDTQYF
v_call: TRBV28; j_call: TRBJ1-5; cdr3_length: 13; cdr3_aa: CASSFGPSQPQHF
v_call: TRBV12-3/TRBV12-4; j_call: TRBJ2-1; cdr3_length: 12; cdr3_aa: CASSFRAWEQFF
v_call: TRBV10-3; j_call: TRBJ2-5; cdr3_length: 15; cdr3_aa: CAISDFQGARETQYF
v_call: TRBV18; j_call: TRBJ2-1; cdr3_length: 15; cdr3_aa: CASSPLRGNLNEQFF
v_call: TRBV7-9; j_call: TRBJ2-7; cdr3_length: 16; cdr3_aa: CASSRGGGAPLDEQYF
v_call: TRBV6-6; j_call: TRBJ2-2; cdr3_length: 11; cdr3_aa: CASLYSGELFF
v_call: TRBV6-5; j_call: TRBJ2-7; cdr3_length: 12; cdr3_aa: CASRARDNEQYF
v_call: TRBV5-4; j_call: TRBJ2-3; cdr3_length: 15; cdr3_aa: CASSGRGSSTDTQYF
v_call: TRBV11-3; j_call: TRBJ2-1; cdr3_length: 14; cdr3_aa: CASSLQSTYNEQFF
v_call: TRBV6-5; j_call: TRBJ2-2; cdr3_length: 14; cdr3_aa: CASSRPFNTGELFF
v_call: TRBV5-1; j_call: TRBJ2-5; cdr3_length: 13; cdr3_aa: CASSRGWEETQYF
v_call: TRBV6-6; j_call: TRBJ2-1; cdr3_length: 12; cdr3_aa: CASSYSRNEQFF
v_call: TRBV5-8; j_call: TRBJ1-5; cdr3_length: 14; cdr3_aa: CASSLGSSNQPQHF
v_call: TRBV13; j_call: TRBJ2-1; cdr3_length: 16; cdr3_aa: CASSPDSWSSYNEQFF
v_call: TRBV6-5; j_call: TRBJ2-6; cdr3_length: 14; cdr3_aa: CASNRGSGANVLTF
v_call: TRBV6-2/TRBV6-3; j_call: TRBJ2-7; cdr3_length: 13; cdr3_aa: CASSKGSVYEQYF
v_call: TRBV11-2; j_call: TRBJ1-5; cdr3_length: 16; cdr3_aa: CASSLDLGRSNQPQHF
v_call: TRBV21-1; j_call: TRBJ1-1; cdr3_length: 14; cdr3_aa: CASSKGQGIAEAFF
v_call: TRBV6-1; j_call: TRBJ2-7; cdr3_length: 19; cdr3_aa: CASSEWGGGQGEFGYEQYF
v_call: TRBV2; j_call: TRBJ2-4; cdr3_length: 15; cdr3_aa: CASTTQGLAKNIQYF
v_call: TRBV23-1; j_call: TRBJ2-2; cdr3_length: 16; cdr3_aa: CASSQSTTRGTGELFF
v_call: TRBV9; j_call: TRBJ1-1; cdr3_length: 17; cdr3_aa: CASSSRERQGMNTEAFF
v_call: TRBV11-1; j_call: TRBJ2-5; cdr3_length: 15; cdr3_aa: CASSPGSLGQETQYF
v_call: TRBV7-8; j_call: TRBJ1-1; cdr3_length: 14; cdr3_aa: CASSNRGPNTEAFF
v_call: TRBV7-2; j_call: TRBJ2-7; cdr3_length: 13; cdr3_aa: CASSYGSRYEQYF
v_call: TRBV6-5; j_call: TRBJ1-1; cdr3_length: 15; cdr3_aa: CASSYGTAWNTEAFF
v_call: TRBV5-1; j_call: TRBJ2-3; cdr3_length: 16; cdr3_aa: CASSLHGTSGTDTQYF